This T cell receptor beta chain appears in the sequencing data of a study of post-analysis software for immune sequencing data. Across the study: Multiple sclerosis in the patients followed relapsing-remitting, secondary progressive and progressive-relapsing courses.

General observations from the study: Compared against controls, patients with multiple sclerosis displayed significantly lower normalized Chao1 diversity.

This clonotype was counted between two and nine times. Its antigen is unidentified. Prepared libraries of TCR beta cDNA carried unique molecular identifiers. Between about 0.9 and 11 million T cells gave rise to a few hundred thousand cDNA molecules. TCRdb reprocessed the PCR reads with MiXCR, giving one entry per CDR3 protein. The sample carries about half a million distinct CDR3 sequences, roughly 46% recorded once. This receptor was taken from a girl aged 5-17 years with multiple sclerosis. Material for sequencing was blood.

CDR3 in amino acids: CSARTGGNNEQFF. As DNA, the CDR3 is TGCAGTGCTAGAACCGGGGGGAACAATGAGCAGTTCTTC. The genes are TRBV20-1 and TRBJ2-1; 7 bases are shared with TRBD2. V dropped 2 bases and J dropped 5; count of bases not matched to a gene: 3. CDR1 is DFQATT and CDR2 is SNEGSKA in the germline V gene (reference sequence). The CDR3 loop spans 13 amino acids.